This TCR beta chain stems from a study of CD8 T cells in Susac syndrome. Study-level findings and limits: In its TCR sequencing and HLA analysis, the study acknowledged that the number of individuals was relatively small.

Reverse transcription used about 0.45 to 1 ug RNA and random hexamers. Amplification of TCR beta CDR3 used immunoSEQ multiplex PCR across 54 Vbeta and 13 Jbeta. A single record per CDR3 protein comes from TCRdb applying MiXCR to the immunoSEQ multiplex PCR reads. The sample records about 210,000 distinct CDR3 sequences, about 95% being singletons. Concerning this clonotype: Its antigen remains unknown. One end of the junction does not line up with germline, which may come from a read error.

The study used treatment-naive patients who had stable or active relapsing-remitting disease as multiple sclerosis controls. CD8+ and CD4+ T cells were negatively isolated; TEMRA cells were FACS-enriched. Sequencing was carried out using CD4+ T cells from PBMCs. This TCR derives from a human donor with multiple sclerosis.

The CDR3 region is CASSRYRDSAVHF. In DNA, the CDR3 is TGTGCCAGCAGCCGATACCGGGACAGTGCGGTCCACTTC. The V and J genes are TRBV7-6 and TRBJ2-7; 7 nucleotides align to TRBD1. Germline CDR1 reads SGHVS; CDR2 reads FNYEAQ. The CDR3 is 13 amino acids.